Each of the 3 T cell receptor beta chains below was sequenced from the same sample in a study of T cell responses to AZD1222 COVID-19 vaccine. The method was immunoSEQ multiplex PCR; TCRdb's version includes in-frame clones alone and lacks a portion of them. The data show over 50,000 clones, with around 92% seen just once and 13% to 15% held by the top ten. This specimen was peripheral blood, taken 28 days after the second AZD1222 dose. Every receptor here comes from an adult who received the AZD1222 COVID-19 vaccine.

Judged by abundance, this clone is medium-sized. The V gene is TRBV12-3 or TRBV12-4, the J gene TRBJ2-7; D unresolved. V was pared by 6 bases and J by 4 bases, with 10 bases between. The CDR3 is 12 amino acids. In nucleotides, the CDR3 is TGTGCCAGCAGCCTCCTTGGGTACGAGCAGTACTTC. Residues: CASSLLGYEQYF.

The chain employs TRBV7-8 and TRBJ1-6; D unresolved. Germline CDR1 and CDR2: SGHVS and FQNEAQ. The CDR3 length is 13 residues. V dropped 7 bases and J dropped 6 bases, with 10 bases sitting between them. The CDR3, as DNA: TGTGCCAGCACTATGGAGGGTAATTCACCCCTCCACTTT. As protein: CASTMEGNSPLHF.

The chain uses TRBV5-5 and TRBJ2-3; TRBD2 agrees at 8 bases. Germline V gene sequence: CDR1 SGHKS, CDR2 YYEKEE (reference sequence). Trimming cost V 4 bases and J 6 bases; bases outside gene matches: 13. The CDR3 spans 16 residues. As DNA, the CDR3 is TGTGCCAGCAGCCCGGCCCCGGCTCGACTAGCGGATACGCAGTATTTT. It encodes CASSPAPARLADTQYF.